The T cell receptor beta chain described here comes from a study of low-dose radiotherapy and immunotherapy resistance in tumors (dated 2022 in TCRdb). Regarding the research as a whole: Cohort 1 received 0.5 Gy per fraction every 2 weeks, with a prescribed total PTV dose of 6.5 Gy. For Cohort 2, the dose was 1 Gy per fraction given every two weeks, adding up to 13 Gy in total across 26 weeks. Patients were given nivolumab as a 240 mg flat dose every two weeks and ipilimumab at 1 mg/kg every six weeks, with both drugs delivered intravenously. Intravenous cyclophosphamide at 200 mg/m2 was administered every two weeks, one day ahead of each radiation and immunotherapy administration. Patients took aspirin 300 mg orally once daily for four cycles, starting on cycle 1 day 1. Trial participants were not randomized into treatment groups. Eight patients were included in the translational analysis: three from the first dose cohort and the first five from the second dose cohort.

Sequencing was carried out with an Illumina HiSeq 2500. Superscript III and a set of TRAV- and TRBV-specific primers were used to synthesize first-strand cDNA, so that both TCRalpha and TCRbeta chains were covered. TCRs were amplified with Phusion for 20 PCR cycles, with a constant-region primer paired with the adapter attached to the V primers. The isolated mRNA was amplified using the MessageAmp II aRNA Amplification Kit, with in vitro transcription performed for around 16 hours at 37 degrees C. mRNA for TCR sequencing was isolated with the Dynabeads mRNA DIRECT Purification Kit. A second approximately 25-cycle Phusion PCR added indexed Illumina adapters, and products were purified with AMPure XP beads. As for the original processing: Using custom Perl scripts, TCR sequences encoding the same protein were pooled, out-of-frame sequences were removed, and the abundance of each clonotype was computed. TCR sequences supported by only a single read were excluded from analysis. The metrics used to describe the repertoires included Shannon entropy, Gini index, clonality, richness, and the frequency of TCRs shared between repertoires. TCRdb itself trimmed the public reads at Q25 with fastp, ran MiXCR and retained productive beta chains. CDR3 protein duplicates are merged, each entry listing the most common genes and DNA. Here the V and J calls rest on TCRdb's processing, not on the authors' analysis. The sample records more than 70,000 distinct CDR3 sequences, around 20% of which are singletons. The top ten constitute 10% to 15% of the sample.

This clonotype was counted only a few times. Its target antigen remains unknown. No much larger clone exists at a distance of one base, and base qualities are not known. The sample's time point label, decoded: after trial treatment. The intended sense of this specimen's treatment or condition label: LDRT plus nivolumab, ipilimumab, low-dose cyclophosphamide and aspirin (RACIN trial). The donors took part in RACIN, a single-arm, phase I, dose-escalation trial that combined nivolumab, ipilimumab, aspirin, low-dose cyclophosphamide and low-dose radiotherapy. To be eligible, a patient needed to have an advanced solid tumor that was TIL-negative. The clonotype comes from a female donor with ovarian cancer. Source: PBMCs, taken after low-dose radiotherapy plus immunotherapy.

At the DNA level, the sequence is TGCAGTGCTAGAGATTGGGACGGGCAGAAGCAGTACTTC. It codes for CSARDWDGQKQYF. The rearrangement joined TRBV20-1 to TRBJ2-7, with the D assignment possibly TRBD1 or TRBD2, given 5 matching bases for each. Trimming removed 0 bases from V and 8 bases from J, leaving 14 bases between the germline ends. The CDR3 contains 13 residues, cysteine and phenylalanine counted. The read is trimmed to its CDR3 DNA, 39 bases read in frame from base 1. In the germline V gene (reference sequence), CDR1 corresponds to DFQATT and CDR2 to SNEGSKA.